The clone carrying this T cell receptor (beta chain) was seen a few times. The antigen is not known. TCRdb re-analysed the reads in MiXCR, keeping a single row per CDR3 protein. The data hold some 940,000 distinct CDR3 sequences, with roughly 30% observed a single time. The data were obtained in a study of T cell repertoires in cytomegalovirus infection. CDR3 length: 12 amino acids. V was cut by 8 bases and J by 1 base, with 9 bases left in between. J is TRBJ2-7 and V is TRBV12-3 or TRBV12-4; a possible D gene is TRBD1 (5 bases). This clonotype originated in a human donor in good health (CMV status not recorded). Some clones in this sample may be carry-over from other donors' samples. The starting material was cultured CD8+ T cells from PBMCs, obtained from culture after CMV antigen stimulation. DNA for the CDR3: TGTGCCAGCGCAGGGTATTCCTACGAGCAGTACTTC. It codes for CASAGYSYEQYF.